The 16 T cell receptor beta chains below were found in one sample sequenced in a study of blood T cell repertoires in COVID-19. Data came from immunoSEQ multiplex PCR; TCRdb stores just in-frame clones and leaves some out. The profile shows some 42,000 clones, over 80% of them singletons. The sample was peripheral blood. Receptors originate from a human donor in a cohort sampled during active COVID-19.

V and J are TRBV15 and TRBJ2-3; the D gene is possibly TRBD2 (5 bases). The CDR3 extends over 18 amino acids. Trimming shortened V by 3 bases and J by 0 bases, and 19 bases separated the two germline ends. From germline, CDR1 is LNHNV and CDR2 YYDKDF (reference sequence). The CDR3 sequence is CATSSRDFSKSSTDTQYF. DNA for the CDR3: TGTGCCACCAGCAGCCGGGATTTCAGTAAATCTAGCACAGATACGCAGTATTTT.

This clone was observed a single time. The chain uses TRBV28 and TRBJ2-7, with 16 bases fitting TRBD2. The CDR3 extends over 17 amino acids. The V gene end was trimmed by 1 base and the J gene end by 4 bases; junction bases not matched to a gene: 4. CDR1 is MDHEN, CDR2 SYDVKM, per germline. CDR3 coding DNA: TGTGCCAGCAGTTTATCACCGGGACTAGCGGGAGGGTACGAGCAGTACTTC. Amino acid sequence: CASSLSPGLAGGYEQYF.

The sample holds a few counts of this clone. The chain has TRBV9 and TRBJ2-7; 8 bases are a match to TRBD2. The CDR3 totals 14 residues. Germline V gene lookup returns CDR1 SGDLS and CDR2 YYNGEE. The V gene end was trimmed by 5 bases and the J gene end by 0 bases; junction bases not matched to a gene: 4. CDR3 DNA: TGTGCCAGCAGTGGGGGGACTAGCTCCTACGAGCAGTACTTC. Residues: CASSGGTSSYEQYF.

As DNA, the CDR3 is TGCGCCAGCAGAAGCTTAGTTCCCACAGAGACCCAGTACTTC. Translated, it gives CASRSLVPTETQYF. This sequence joins TRBV5-1 and TRBJ2-5; the D is unclear. Germline assignment: CDR1 SGHRS and CDR2 YFSETQ. V was cut by 5 bases and J by 4 bases, with 15 bases left in between. CDR3 size: 14 residues.

This clone was detected once. The genes are TRBV27 and TRBJ2-7; weak D call: TRBD2 (6 bases). Between the trimmed V and J ends, which lost 5 bases and 0 bases, there was a span of 26 bases. The CDR3 spans 19 residues. Germline CDR1 is MNHEY and CDR2 is SMNVEV (reference sequence). The DNA of the CDR3 is TGTGCCAGCAGTGCATCTCCTCCTAGCGCCACCTCAAACTCCTACGAGCAGTACTTC. This encodes CASSASPPSATSNSYEQYF.

CDR3 amino acids: CASSPSGVNYGYTF. For the CDR3, the DNA is TGTGCCAGCAGCCCTTCGGGAGTTAACTATGGCTACACCTTC. V and J are TRBV3-1 (or the pseudogene TRBV3-2) and TRBJ1-2; D not resolved. Germline assignment: CDR1 LGHDT and CDR2 YNNKEL (reference sequence). The V end was cut by 4 bases, the J end by 1 base, with 10 bases between. The CDR3 length is 14 residues.

The V gene is TRBV5-1, the J gene TRBJ2-5; 13 positions agree with TRBD2. V was clipped by 7 bases and J by 3 bases; unmatched bases: 9. This CDR3 has 16 residues. From germline, CDR1 is SGHRS and CDR2 YFSETQ. This CDR3 reads CASPSEGLAGEETQYF. DNA of the CDR3: TGCGCCAGCCCGAGCGAAGGACTAGCGGGGGAAGAGACCCAGTACTTC. The variable domain in full, with the rest retrieved from reference TRBV5-1 and TRBJ2-5, is KAGVTQTPRYLIKTRGQQVTLSCSPISGHRSVSWYQQTPGQGLQFLFEYFSETQRNKGNFPGRFSGRQFSNSRSEMNVSTLELGDSALYLCASPSEGLAGEETQYFGPGTRLLVL.

The chain has TRBV27 and TRBJ2-3, with 9 positions matching TRBD2. Germline values: CDR1 MNHEY, CDR2 SMNVEV (reference sequence). V was pared by 7 bases and J by 1 base, with 9 bases of the junction left unmatched. This CDR3 region has 16 residues. The CDR3 DNA reads as TGTGCCAGCAACCCCATAGCGGGAGCCGGCACAGATACGCAGTATTTT. Its protein is CASNPIAGAGTDTQYF.

V and J are TRBV27 and TRBJ1-1, with D possibly being TRBD1 (6 bases). This CDR3 is 15 amino acids long. Germline V CDR1 and CDR2: MNHEY, SMNVEV (reference sequence). V was trimmed by 4 bases and J by 9 bases, leaving 21 bases between them. The CDR3 coding sequence is TGTGCCAGCAGTTGGGCAGGGGACACGATAGGAAAAGCTTTCTTT. Its protein is CASSWAGDTIGKAFF.

The chain employs TRBV18 and TRBJ1-1; D gene unclear. The CDR3 has 16 amino acids. V was shortened by 3 bases and J by 0 bases, with 14 bases between the two germline ends. CDR1 and CDR2 from the germline V gene are KGHSH and LQKENI. DNA of the CDR3: TGTGCCAGCTCACCCCCAGGAAGAGCCATGAACACTGAAGCTTTCTTT. Its protein is CASSPPGRAMNTEAFF. The full variable domain, in which reference TRBV18 and TRBJ1-1 provide the parts outside the CDR3, is NAGVMQNPRHLVRRRGQEARLRCSPMKGHSHVYWYRQLPEEGLKFMVYLQKENIIDESGMPKERFSAEFPKEGPSILRIQQVVRGDSAAYFCASSPPGRAMNTEAFFGQGTRLTVV.

The chain uses TRBV29-1 and TRBJ2-3; D not certain. The CDR3 is 15 amino acids. Germline CDR1 is SQVTM and CDR2 is ANQGSEA. The V gene lost 1 base and the J gene lost 2 bases, with 13 bases spanning the gap. CDR3 in amino acids: CSVEGDTGNTDTQYF. CDR3 nucleotides: TGCAGCGTTGAAGGAGACACCGGAAACACAGATACGCAGTATTTT.

V is TRBV7-3 and J is TRBJ2-3, with 11 nucleotides matching TRBD1. This CDR3 spans 16 amino acids. Germline values: CDR1 SGHTA, CDR2 FQGTGA. J was trimmed by 4 bases and V by 5 bases; bases with no gene match: 8. CDR3 sequence (DNA): TGTGCCAGCAGCGCCAGGACAGGGGGCCGCGCAGATACGCAGTATTTT. Translated: CASSARTGGRADTQYF. The complete variable domain, with remaining parts taken from reference TRBV7-3 and TRBJ2-3, reads GAGVSQTPSNKVTEKGKYVELRCDPISGHTALYWYRQSLGQGPEFLIYFQGTGAADDSGLPNDRFFAVRPEGSVSTLKIQRTERGDSAVYLCASSARTGGRADTQYFGPGTRLTVL.

This chain links TRBV2 with TRBJ2-1, with D tentatively TRBD1 (7 bases). Germline values: CDR1 SNHLY, CDR2 FYNNEI. This CDR3 has 16 residues. The V end lost 4 bases, the J end lost 4 bases, and 17 bases lay between the germline ends. CDR3 DNA sequence: TGTGCCAGCAGTGGACAGGGACGGGGGATATACAATGAGCAGTTCTTC. Its protein product is CASSGQGRGIYNEQFF.

The chain combines TRBV7-2 with TRBJ2-5; 12 bases align to TRBD2. Germline trimming cut 0 bases from V and 1 base from J; bases unmatched to any gene: 3. This CDR3 spans 17 amino acids. Germline V gene sequence: CDR1 SGHTA, CDR2 FQGNSA. The CDR3 loop is CASSLAGTSGSQETQYF. In nucleotides, the CDR3 is TGTGCCAGCAGCTTAGCGGGGACTAGCGGGTCCCAAGAGACCCAGTACTTC.

V is TRBV5-8 and J is TRBJ2-7; no definite D call. The V end lost 1 base, the J end lost 6 bases, and 5 bases lay between the germline ends. CDR1 SGHTS and CDR2 YDEGEE come from the germline V gene. CDR3 length: 11 amino acids. The CDR3 loop reads CASSLYFEQYF. CDR3 in DNA: TGTGCCAGCAGCTTGTATTTCGAGCAGTACTTC.

The chain combines TRBV7-8 with TRBJ2-7; TRBD2 aligns across 13 bases. Trimming took 5 bases from V and 6 from J; bases not matched to a gene: 10. This CDR3 contains 16 residues. CDR1 SGHVS and CDR2 FQNEAQ come from the germline V gene. The CDR3 sequence: CASSKTSGGLIGEQYF. CDR3 in DNA: TGTGCCAGCAGCAAGACTAGCGGGGGGCTTATAGGCGAGCAGTACTTC.